Below are 25 T cell receptor beta chains sequenced from a single sample in a study of human T cells and chemical hapten exposure. TCRdb reprocessed the RACE reads via MiXCR and lists one record per CDR3 protein. The table lists nearly 350,000 distinct CDR3 sequences, roughly 6.9% of them singletons. The time point: patch test 1, 2 weeks after DPC sensitization. Specified treatment: therapeutic diphenylcyclopropenone sensitization with weekly scalp DPC. The source was whole blood, collected in connection with sensitization to the hapten diphenylcyclopropenone (DPC). These receptors were obtained from a woman aged 18-35 years with alopecia areata. Some clones in this sample may be carry-over from other donors' samples.

This chain links TRBV12-3 or TRBV12-4 with TRBJ2-2, with a weak D call TRBD1 (6 bases). This CDR3 contains 16 residues. Trimming took off 6 bases at V and 5 bases at J, with 19 bases between the two ends. CDR3 coding DNA: TGTGCCAGCAGAACAGGGATTGGGGTAATGACCGGGGAGCTGTTTTTT. It specifies CASRTGIGVMTGELFF.

The CDR3 region is CASSWKGVNQPQHF. Written as DNA, the CDR3 is TGTGCCAGCAGTTGGAAAGGGGTCAATCAGCCCCAGCATTTT. The chain is built from TRBV6-2 or TRBV6-3 and TRBJ1-5; perhaps TRBD1 as D (5 bases). The CDR3 has 14 residues. Germline lookup yields CDR1 MNHEY and CDR2 SVGEGT. The V gene lost 4 bases and the J gene lost 3 bases, with 10 bases spanning the gap.

This clonotype was seen a few times. In DNA form, the CDR3 reads TGTGCCAGCAGTTTAGGGCTGGGAGCGGGGGCAAACACCGGGGAGCTGTTTTTT. Encoded protein: CASSLGLGAGANTGELFF. V gene TRBV28 combines with J gene TRBJ2-2, with TRBD2 identical over 8 bases. This CDR3 has 18 amino acids. Germline-derived CDR1 and CDR2 are MDHEN and SYDVKM. V was clipped by 2 bases and J by 2 bases; unmatched bases: 10.

In DNA, the CDR3 is TGTGCCAGCTCAGCGCCGGGACTAGCGGTAATAGGGACCCAGTACTTC. Translated: CASSAPGLAVIGTQYF. The chain is built from TRBV18 and TRBJ2-5, with TRBD2 matching 11 bases. CDR3 length: 16 amino acids. V lost 5 bases, J lost 7 bases, and 12 bases stayed unmatched. Per germline, CDR1 KGHSH and CDR2 LQKENI.

CDR3 in amino acids: CASSLSRKQDTQYF. The CDR3 DNA is TGTGCCAGCAGTTTATCCCGCAAACAGGATACGCAGTATTTT. V usage is TRBV28 and J usage is TRBJ2-3; no definite D call. The germline V gene has CDR1 MDHEN and CDR2 SYDVKM. The CDR3 length is 14 residues. Trimming left V 1 base short and J 6 bases short, with 11 bases between.

This clonotype was seen only a few times. V gene TRBV4-3 combines with J gene TRBJ2-1, with 7 bases fitting TRBD1. With V trimmed by 4 bases and J by 8 bases, 8 bases remained unmatched. The V gene's germline CDR1 is LGHNA and CDR2 YSLEER. The CDR3 sequence is 14 residues long. The chain's CDR3 is CASSLTGLDDEQFF. The CDR3 DNA is TGCGCCAGCAGCCTGACAGGGTTGGACGATGAGCAGTTCTTC.

This chain joins TRBV2 and TRBJ2-1; D gene unclear. CDR1 and CDR2 (germline): SNHLY, FYNNEI. The CDR3 runs 13 residues. Trimming pared 6 bases from V and 4 bases from J, leaving 10 bases between. CDR3 nucleotides: TGTGCCAGCAGAGAAACTCGGTACAATGAGCAGTTCTTC. It is translated as CASRETRYNEQFF.

This clonotype has ten or more counts. This chain connects TRBV4-2 to TRBJ2-2, with D unclear. The CDR3 spans 12 residues. Germline-derived CDR1 and CDR2 are LGHNA and YNFKEQ. Between the trimmed V and J ends, which lost 0 bases and 4 bases, there was a span of 0 bases. CDR3 in amino acids: CASSQDTGELFF. The CDR3 nucleotides are TGTGCCAGCAGCCAAGACACCGGGGAGCTGTTTTTT.

This clonotype has just a few counts. The CDR3 sequence is CASSLDLAGQGLYGYTF. The CDR3 nucleotides are TGTGCCAGCAGCTTAGACCTAGCGGGACAGGGGCTCTATGGCTACACCTTC. This chain joins TRBV7-2 and TRBJ1-2; 10 bases are a match to TRBD1. CDR3 size: 17 residues. Germline assignment: CDR1 SGHTA and CDR2 FQGNSA. The V and J ends lost 1 base and 4 bases, in that order; junction bases with no gene match: 9.

This clonotype was counted only a few times. This chain joins TRBV12-3 or TRBV12-4 and TRBJ2-2; D is unresolved. The CDR3 consists of 12 residues. Trimming pared 5 bases from V and 6 bases from J, leaving 7 bases between. DNA of the CDR3: TGTGCCAGCAGTGGAACCGCCGGGGAGCTGTTTTTT. Translating it yields CASSGTAGELFF.

This clonotype appeared many times. The chain couples TRBV20-1 to TRBJ1-6; maybe TRBD1 (6 bases). V gave up 6 bases and J gave up 9 bases, with 18 bases separating them. This CDR3 contains 14 residues. Germline V gives CDR1 DFQATT, CDR2 SNEGSKA (reference sequence). The CDR3: CSAWVDRLGSPLHF. DNA for the CDR3: TGCAGTGCCTGGGTCGACAGGTTAGGTTCACCCCTCCACTTT.

In its sample, this clonotype was seen many times. The chain recombines TRBV18 with TRBJ2-2; 7 bases fit TRBD1. Germline-derived CDR1 and CDR2 are KGHSH and LQKENI. The junction had 1 base not matched to a gene; V was cut back by 3 bases and J by 0 bases. This CDR3 comprises 15 residues. CDR3 in DNA: TGTGCCAGCTCACCGGGACAGACGAACACCGGGGAGCTGTTTTTT. Translation gives CASSPGQTNTGELFF.

This chain joins TRBV7-2 and TRBJ2-2; D is perhaps TRBD1 (5 bases). Deletions cut 5 bases from V and 10 bases from J, with 20 bases between. The V gene's germline CDR1 is SGHTA and CDR2 FQGNSA. CDR3 length: 15 residues. In DNA, the CDR3 is TGTGCCAGCAGCCCAGTGGTGTGGGGCTCCGTGGAGCTGTTTTTT. It yields the protein CASSPVVWGSVELFF.

This clonotype was seen only a few times. This chain connects TRBV2 to TRBJ1-5; TRBD1 agrees at 9 bases. V was pared by 6 bases and J by 4 bases, with 7 bases of the junction left unmatched. The CDR3 covers 15 residues. Germline CDR1 and CDR2: SNHLY and FYNNEI. CDR3: CASRRDREENQPQHF. For the CDR3, the DNA is TGTGCCAGCAGGAGGGACAGGGAAGAAAATCAGCCCCAGCATTTT. Full variable domain (missing parts from reference TRBV2 and TRBJ1-5): EPEVTQTPSHQVTQMGQEVILRCVPISNHLYFYWYRQILGQKVEFLVSFYNNEISEKSEIFDDQFSVERPDGSNFTLKIRSTKLEDSAMYFCASRRDREENQPQHFGDGTRLSIL.

This chain connects TRBV19 to TRBJ2-1; TRBD2 aligns across 12 bases. The CDR3 contains 17 residues. In germline, CDR1 is LNHDA, CDR2 SQIVND (reference sequence). J lost 10 bases, V lost 4 bases, and 14 bases had no gene match. CDR3 amino acids: CASSTRTSGAILREQFF. The CDR3 DNA sequence: TGTGCCAGTAGTACCCGGACTAGCGGGGCCATCCTACGAGAGCAGTTCTTC. Full variable domain (outside the CDR3, taken from reference TRBV19 and TRBJ2-1): DGGITQSPKYLFRKEGQNVTLSCEQNLNHDAMYWYRQDPGQGLRLIYYSQIVNDFQKGDIAEGYSVSREKKESFPLTVTSAQKNPTAFYLCASSTRTSGAILREQFFGPGTRLTVL.

The rearrangement joins TRBV6-2 or TRBV6-3 to TRBJ2-5; 8 bases agree with TRBD1. CDR1 MNHEY and CDR2 SVGEGT come from the germline V gene. V was pared by 7 bases and J by 5 bases, with 12 bases of the junction left unmatched. There are 15 residues in the CDR3. CDR3 coding DNA: TGTGCCAGCATCCCGGGCCAGGGGGCTGTCGAGACCCAGTACTTC. Translation: CASIPGQGAVETQYF.

CDR3: CATSTKTGSQNTEAFF. In nucleotides, the CDR3 is TGTGCCACCAGTACTAAAACGGGATCGCAGAACACTGAAGCTTTCTTT. The genes are TRBV24-1 and TRBJ1-1; no reliable D call. Germline CDR1 and CDR2: KGHDR and SFDVKD. V lost 6 bases and J 1 base, leaving 17 bases between the germline ends. The CDR3 consists of 16 residues.

This clonotype was counted only a few times. The chain is built from TRBV7-9 and TRBJ1-1; D is ambiguous. The V and J ends lost 5 bases and 3 bases respectively, with 22 bases between them. This CDR3 comprises 17 residues. Germline loops: CDR1 SEHNR, CDR2 FQNEAQ (reference sequence). The CDR3 sequence: CASSRRVSGSWDTEAFF. DNA of the CDR3: TGTGCCAGCAGCCGCCGGGTCTCCGGGAGTTGGGACACTGAAGCTTTCTTT.

This clonotype was detected many times. This chain joins TRBV29-1 and TRBJ2-2; D gene ambiguous. Per germline, CDR1 SQVTM and CDR2 ANQGSEA. This CDR3 has 12 amino acids. The V end was cut by 4 bases, the J end by 5 bases, with 8 bases between. CDR3 amino acids: CSVVKGTGELFF. In DNA form, the CDR3 reads TGCAGCGTTGTGAAGGGAACCGGGGAGCTGTTTTTT.

The sample holds a few counts of this clonotype. The chain employs TRBV6-6 and TRBJ1-3, with unresolved D. The ends were cut back, 5 bases at V and 1 base at J, with 12 bases in the middle. CDR3 length equals 15 residues. CDR1 MNHNY and CDR2 SVGAGI come from the germline V gene (reference sequence). The CDR3 DNA reads TGTGCCAGCAGTATACGGGAGGGATCTGGAAACACCATATATTTT. It specifies CASSIREGSGNTIYF.

This clonotype appeared once. The J gene is TRBJ2-6, the V gene TRBV2; D is unclear. The CDR3 has 17 amino acids. Trimming removed 3 bases from V and 0 bases from J, with 12 bases in between. Germline V gene data show CDR1 as SNHLY and CDR2 as FYNNEI. DNA for the CDR3: TGTGCCAGCAGTGAGAAACAGTACCTCTCTGGGGCCAACGTCCTGACTTTC. Protein: CASSEKQYLSGANVLTF.

This clonotype was counted only a few times. CDR3 bases: TGTGCCAGCCATAACCGACAGGGTGGGTCCGAGCAGTACTTC. It is translated as CASHNRQGGSEQYF. The chain combines TRBV6-5 with TRBJ2-7, with 7 bases identical to TRBD1. V shed 8 bases and J 6 bases; nucleotides not matched to a gene: 13. This CDR3 spans 14 amino acids. Germline CDR1 MNHEY, CDR2 SVGAGI.

Note on this clonotype: This CDR3 fails to terminate in the conserved phenylalanine or tryptophan, so it likely reflects a read error. This sequence joins TRBV6-5 and TRBJ2-5, with D possibly matching TRBD2 (6 bases). This CDR3 spans 15 amino acids. The V and J ends lost 0 bases and 5 bases respectively, with 13 bases between them. Germline-derived CDR1 and CDR2 are MNHEY and SVGAGI. CDR3 residues: CASSYSGRVGETQYL. For the CDR3, the DNA is TGTGCCAGCAGTTACTCCGGGAGAGTGGGGGAGACCCAGTACCTC.

V gene TRBV4-2 combines with J gene TRBJ1-5; 8 bases line up with TRBD1. V dropped 2 bases and J dropped 7; count of bases not matched to a gene: 7. Looked up from germline, CDR1 is LGHNA and CDR2 is YNFKEQ. The CDR3 runs to 15 residues. In DNA, the CDR3 is TGTGCCAGCAGCCAATCTACGGACAGGGAACAGCCCCAGCATTTT. Residues: CASSQSTDREQPQHF.

Ten or more counts support this clonotype. The CDR3: CASSFGQGKETQYF. In DNA, the CDR3 is TGTGCCAGCAGTTTCGGGCAGGGAAAAGAGACCCAGTACTTC. The chain employs TRBV12-3 or TRBV12-4 and TRBJ2-5, with D perhaps matching TRBD1 (5 bases). The CDR3 is made up of 14 amino acids. Trimming took off 3 bases at V and 3 bases at J, with 11 bases between the two ends.